Presented here are 9 T cell receptor beta chains from one specimen sequenced in a study of immune cell composition in non-small cell lung cancer. The table came from immunoSEQ multiplex PCR; TCRdb's copy has only in-frame clones and leaves some out. The repertoire holds roughly 6,300 clones, with about 72% as singletons. The normal lung sample lay at least 3 cm, and maximally far, from the tumour. Sequencing input: non-adjacent lung tissue. These receptors were taken from a human donor with non-small cell lung cancer.

This chain uses TRBV5-1 with TRBJ2-6; tentative D call: TRBD1 (7 bases). The CDR3 runs 18 residues. The germline V gene has CDR1 SGHRS and CDR2 YFSETQ. V was pared by 2 bases and J by 2 bases, with 17 bases between. CDR3 protein: CASSLQGRLLAGANVLTF. For the CDR3, the DNA is TGCGCCAGCAGCTTACAGGGGAGGCTACTGGCTGGGGCCAACGTCCTGACTTTC. The complete variable domain, with remaining parts taken from reference TRBV5-1 and TRBJ2-6, reads KAGVTQTPRYLIKTRGQQVTLSCSPISGHRSVSWYQQTPGQGLQFLFEYFSETQRNKGNFPGRFSGRQFSNSRSEMNVSTLELGDSALYLCASSLQGRLLAGANVLTFGAGSRLTVL.

The rearrangement links TRBV7-2 to TRBJ2-7; 10 bases agree with TRBD2. There are 14 residues in the CDR3. With 0 bases clipped from V and 6 bases from J, the junction kept 2 bases outside the gene matches. Germline CDR1 reads SGHTA; CDR2 reads FQGNSA. The CDR3 loop reads CASSLATSGREQYF. The DNA of the CDR3 is TGTGCCAGCAGCTTAGCGACTAGCGGGCGCGAGCAGTACTTC.

The chain employs TRBV4-3 and TRBJ2-3, with 11 bases fitting TRBD2. This CDR3 region has 20 residues. J was trimmed by 0 bases and V by 0 bases; bases with no gene match: 11. Germline CDR1 and CDR2: LGHNA and YSLEER. CDR3 DNA sequence: TGCGCCAGCAGCCAAGATCGGGTGACTAGCGGGACCTCTAGCACAGATACGCAGTATTTT. Protein: CASSQDRVTSGTSSTDTQYF.

This clone has just a few counts. The rearrangement uses TRBV20-1 and TRBJ1-6, with D possibly TRBD1 on 6 matching bases. V was shortened by 5 bases and J by 10 bases, with 9 bases between the two germline ends. This CDR3 is 11 amino acids long. Germline assignment: CDR1 DFQATT and CDR2 SNEGSKA (reference sequence). CDR3 nucleotide sequence: TGCAGTGCTTCGACAGGATCACCCCTCCACTTT. Its protein is CSASTGSPLHF.

CDR3: CASSLLLRVNYGYTF. CDR3 bases: TGTGCCAGCAGCTTACTGTTACGGGTAAACTATGGCTACACCTTC. The chain joins TRBV7-8 to TRBJ1-2; D unresolved. V dropped 2 bases and J dropped 2 bases, with 12 bases sitting between them. The CDR3 length is 15 residues. Germline V lookup: CDR1 SGHVS, CDR2 FQNEAQ.

The CDR3 DNA is TGCGCCAGCATCCCGGACAGGGGGAGCACCGGGGAGCTGTTTTTT. Its translation: CASIPDRGSTGELFF. The V gene is TRBV5-1, the J gene TRBJ2-2, with TRBD1 matching 10 bases. The CDR3 spans 15 residues. Germline V gene data show CDR1 as SGHRS and CDR2 as YFSETQ. The V segment lost 6 bases and the J segment 4 bases; nucleotides outside the gene matches: 6.

This clone has a handful of counts. The chain is built from TRBV2 and TRBJ1-5, with D unclear. The CDR3 runs 15 residues. The germline V gene encodes CDR1 SNHLY and CDR2 FYNNEI. Trimming pared 1 base from V and 4 bases from J, leaving 11 bases between. The CDR3 sequence: CASSEGEKGNQPQHF. The CDR3 nucleotides read TGTGCCAGCAGTGAAGGGGAGAAGGGTAATCAGCCCCAGCATTTT. The whole variable domain, filled in from reference TRBV2 and TRBJ1-5, reads EPEVTQTPSHQVTQMGQEVILRCVPISNHLYFYWYRQILGQKVEFLVSFYNNEISEKSEIFDDQFSVERPDGSNFTLKIRSTKLEDSAMYFCASSEGEKGNQPQHFGDGTRLSIL.

The chain joins TRBV30 to TRBJ1-5; D possibly corresponds to TRBD1 (5 bases). The germline V gene encodes CDR1 GTSNPN and CDR2 SVGIG (reference sequence). Between the trimmed V and J ends, which lost 5 bases and 1 base, there was a span of 12 bases. This CDR3 has 14 residues. In nucleotides, the CDR3 is TGTGCCTGGGCGGGGGGAAGAAGCAATCAGCCCCAGCATTTT. It is translated as CAWAGGRSNQPQHF.

This clone showed up just a few times. In nucleotides, the CDR3 is TGTGCCAGCAGCCTAATCCGGGACACCAATTCACCCCTCCACTTT. Protein product: CASSLIRDTNSPLHF. This chain links TRBV5-4 with TRBJ1-6; a weak D match, TRBD1 (6 bases). The germline V gene encodes CDR1 SGHNT and CDR2 YYREEE (reference sequence). V lost 4 bases to trimming and J lost 7 bases, with 15 bases between them. The CDR3 covers 15 residues.